This T cell receptor beta chain was found in a study of CD8 T cells in ankylosing spondylitis. Study conclusions and caveats: Made up of eight or nine highly homologous variants, a TCR beta motif appeared characteristic of ankylosing spondylitis blood. Earlier work had already found some motif variants in reactive arthritis synovial fluid and blood. Reportedly, disease-linked clones are significantly enriched in ankylosing spondylitis patients' matched synovial fluid.

TCRdb itself ran the 5' RACE reads through MiXCR, one entry per CDR3 protein. The data contain a few hundred thousand distinct CDR3 sequences, around 21% of them singletons. This clonotype has a handful of counts. Its antigen is not known. The V gene's germline CDR1 is SGHTA and CDR2 FQGNSA. V lost 3 bases and J 5 bases, leaving 15 bases between the germline ends. The CDR3 sequence is 15 residues long. Source material: blood, either unsorted or a sorted T cell fraction (not recorded which). The TCR was taken from a female donor with ankylosing spondylitis or in good health (not recorded which). The V and J genes are TRBV7-2 and TRBJ2-3; a weak D match, TRBD1 (6 bases). The CDR3 spells CASSLTGQSVDTQYF. CDR3 nucleotides: TGTGCCAGCAGCTTGACCGGACAGTCTGTAGATACGCAGTATTTT.